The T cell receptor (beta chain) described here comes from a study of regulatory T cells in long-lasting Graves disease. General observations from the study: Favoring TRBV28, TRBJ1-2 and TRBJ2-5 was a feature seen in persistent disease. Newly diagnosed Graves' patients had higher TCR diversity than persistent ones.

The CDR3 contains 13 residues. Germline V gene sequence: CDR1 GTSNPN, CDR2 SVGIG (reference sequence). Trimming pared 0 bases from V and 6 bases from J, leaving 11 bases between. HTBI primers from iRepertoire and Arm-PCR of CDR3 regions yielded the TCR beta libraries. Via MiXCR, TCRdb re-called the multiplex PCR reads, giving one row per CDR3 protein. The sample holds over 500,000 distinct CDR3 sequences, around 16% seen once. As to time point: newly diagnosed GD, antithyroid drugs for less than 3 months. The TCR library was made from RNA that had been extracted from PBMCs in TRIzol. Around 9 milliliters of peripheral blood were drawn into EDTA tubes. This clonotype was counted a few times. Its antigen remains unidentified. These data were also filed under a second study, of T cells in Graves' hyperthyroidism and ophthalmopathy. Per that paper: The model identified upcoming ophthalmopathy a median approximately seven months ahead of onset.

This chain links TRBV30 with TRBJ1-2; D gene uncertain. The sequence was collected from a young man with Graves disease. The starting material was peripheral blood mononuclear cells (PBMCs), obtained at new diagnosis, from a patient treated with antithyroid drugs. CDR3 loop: CAWSVYRRDGYTF. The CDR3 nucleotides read TGTGCCTGGAGTGTTTATAGAAGGGATGGCTACACCTTC.